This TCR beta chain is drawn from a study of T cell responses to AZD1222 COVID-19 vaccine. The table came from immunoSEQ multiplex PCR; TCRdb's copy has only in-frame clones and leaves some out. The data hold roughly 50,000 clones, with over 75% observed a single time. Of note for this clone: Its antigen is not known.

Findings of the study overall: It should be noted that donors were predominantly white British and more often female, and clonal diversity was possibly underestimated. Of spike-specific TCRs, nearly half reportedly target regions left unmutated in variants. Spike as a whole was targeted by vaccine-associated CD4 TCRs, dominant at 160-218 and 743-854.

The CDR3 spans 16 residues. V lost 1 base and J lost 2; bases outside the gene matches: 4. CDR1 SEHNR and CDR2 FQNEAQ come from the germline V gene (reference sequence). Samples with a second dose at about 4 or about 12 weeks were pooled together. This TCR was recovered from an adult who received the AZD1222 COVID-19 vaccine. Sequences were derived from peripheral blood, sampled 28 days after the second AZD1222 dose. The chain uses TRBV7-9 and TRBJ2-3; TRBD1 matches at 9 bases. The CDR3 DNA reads TGTGCCAGCAGCTTAGTGACAGGGGGACCCACAGATACGCAGTATTTT. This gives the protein CASSLVTGGPTDTQYF.